Each of the 9 T cell receptor beta chains below was sequenced from the same sample in a study of blood T cells in healthy people across ages. A J-beta primer mix and a sample-barcoded 5' primer were used in a second PCR of roughly 6 to 11 cycles. TCRdb recomputed calls from the 5' RACE reads with MiXCR, one row per CDR3 protein. The sample includes more than 600,000 distinct CDR3 sequences, around a quarter of them seen just once. The sample was also reused in another study, on T cells of mothers and their children.

Material for sequencing was blood. The receptors stem from a boy aged 10-17 years in good health.

J is TRBJ2-2 and V is TRBV28, with D possibly being TRBD1 or TRBD2 (5 bases each). CDR3 size: 16 residues. V was trimmed by 3 bases and J by 6 bases, leaving 17 bases between them. CDR1 and CDR2 from the germline V gene are MDHEN and SYDVKM. The CDR3 nucleotides read TGTGCCAGCAGTTTTGCCGGGGCCCCATGGGCCGGGGAGCTGTTTTTT. It is translated as CASSFAGAPWAGELFF.

The table lists this clonotype with a few counts. The rearrangement joins TRBV20-1 to TRBJ1-4, with 8 bases aligning to TRBD1. The J segment lost 7 bases and the V segment lost 2 bases, leaving 6 bases of the junction unmatched. CDR3 length equals 14 residues. CDR1 and CDR2 from the germline V gene are DFQATT and SNEGSKA (reference sequence). The CDR3 bases are TGCAGTGCTAGACAGGGGGCCACAGTTGAAAAACTGTTTTTT. Encoded protein: CSARQGATVEKLFF.

The gene calls are TRBV4-1 and TRBJ2-5; TRBD2 matches at 13 bases. The CDR3 loop spans 19 amino acids. Germline V gene data show CDR1 as MGHRA and CDR2 as YSYEKL. Trimming cost V 4 bases and J 5 bases; bases outside gene matches: 16. This CDR3 reads CASSPRDIGTSGIQETQYF. The CDR3 DNA follows: TGCGCCAGCAGCCCTCGTGATATTGGGACTAGCGGGATTCAGGAGACCCAGTACTTC.

The chain recombines TRBV25-1 with TRBJ2-5; D remains ambiguous. Trimming took 4 bases from V and 3 from J, leaving 18 bases between them. In germline, CDR1 is MGHDK, CDR2 SYGVNS. CDR3 length: 16 amino acids. CDR3 sequence (DNA): TGTGCCAGCAGTGTCTCGTCGTCGAGGCTCGAAGAGACCCAGTACTTC. Its translation is CASSVSSSRLEETQYF.

V is TRBV12-5 and J is TRBJ1-1; no firm D call. Germline V gene data show CDR1 as LGHNT and CDR2 as FRNRAP. The V and J ends lost 5 bases and 4 bases respectively, with 14 bases between them. This CDR3 has 14 residues. CDR3 amino acids: CASGSTRVGTEAFF. CDR3 DNA: TGTGCTAGTGGTAGCACAAGGGTGGGCACTGAAGCTTTCTTT.

This clonotype was recorded many times. The CDR3 here is CSVEEGLGGYTF. CDR3 sequence (DNA): TGCAGCGTTGAGGAGGGCTTGGGTGGCTACACCTTC. The chain has TRBV29-1 and TRBJ1-2; D not certain. CDR1 is SQVTM and CDR2 is ANQGSEA in the germline V gene. The CDR3 spans 12 residues. Trimming pared 3 bases from V and 7 bases from J, leaving 12 bases between. Drawing the rest from reference TRBV29-1 and TRBJ1-2, the complete variable domain is SAVISQKPSRDICQRGTSLTIQCQVDSQVTMMFWYRQQPGQSLTLIATANQGSEATYESGFVIDKFPISRPNLTFSTLTVSNMSPEDSSIYLCSVEEGLGGYTFGSGTRLTVV.

This clonotype has just a few counts. This chain uses TRBV7-2 with TRBJ2-3; 9 bases align to TRBD2. J lost 1 base, V lost 3 bases, and 2 bases had no gene match. From germline, CDR1 is SGHTA and CDR2 FQGNSA. The CDR3 is 15 residues long. CDR3 residues: CASSFRTSGTDTQYF. The CDR3 region has the DNA TGTGCCAGCAGCTTTCGGACTAGCGGCACAGATACGCAGTATTTT.

This clonotype was seen more than once but under ten times. The chain carries TRBV3-1 and TRBJ2-5, with 8 positions matching TRBD1. The trim removed 4 bases at V and 1 base at J, leaving 5 bases unmatched. The CDR3 runs to 15 residues. The germline V gene has CDR1 LGHDT and CDR2 YNNKEL (reference sequence). The CDR3 loop is CASSLRDRPQETQYF. The CDR3 coding sequence is TGTGCCAGCAGCCTCCGGGACAGGCCCCAAGAGACCCAGTACTTC.

This clonotype showed up just a few times. V and J are TRBV12-3 or TRBV12-4 and TRBJ2-7, with 14 bases matching TRBD2. The CDR3 covers 18 residues. V trimming: 4 bases; J trimming: 2 bases; junction bases outside the gene matches: 10. The CDR3 loop is CASSSFRTSGRTTYEQYF. The CDR3 DNA follows: TGTGCCAGCAGTTCGTTCCGGACTAGCGGGAGGACCACCTACGAGCAGTACTTC.